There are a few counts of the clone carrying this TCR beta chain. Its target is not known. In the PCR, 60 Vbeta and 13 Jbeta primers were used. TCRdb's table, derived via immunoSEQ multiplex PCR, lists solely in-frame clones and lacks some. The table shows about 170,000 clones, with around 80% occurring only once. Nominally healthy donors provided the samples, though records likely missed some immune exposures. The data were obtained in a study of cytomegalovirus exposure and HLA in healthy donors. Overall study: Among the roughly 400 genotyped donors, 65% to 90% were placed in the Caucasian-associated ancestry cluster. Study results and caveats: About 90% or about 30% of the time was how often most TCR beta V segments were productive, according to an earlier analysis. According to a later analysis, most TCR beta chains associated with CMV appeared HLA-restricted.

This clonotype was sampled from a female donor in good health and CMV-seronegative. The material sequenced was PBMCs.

The CDR3 DNA is TGCGCCAGCAGCTGGACAGGGTGGAACACTGAAGCTTTCTTT. It translates to CASSWTGWNTEAFF. The chain recombines TRBV5-1 with TRBJ1-1, with 8 bases identical to TRBD1. V dropped 3 bases and J dropped 1; count of bases not matched to a gene: 2. The CDR3 loop spans 14 amino acids. The germline V gene has CDR1 SGHRS and CDR2 YFSETQ.